This note documents a single TCR beta chain sequence. This specimen belongs to a study of T cells after yellow fever vaccination. The CDR3 is 15 residues long. Germline values: CDR1 MNHEY, CDR2 SVGEGT. V was pared by 6 bases and J by 5 bases, with 7 bases of the junction left unmatched. TCRdb analysed the 5' RACE reads with MiXCR anew, one entry per CDR3 protein. This table has tens of thousands of distinct CDR3 sequences, about 7.4% appearing once. The J gene is TRBJ2-2, the V gene TRBV6-2 or TRBV6-3; 9 nucleotides align to TRBD1. This sequence was found in a man younger than 35 who received the YFV17D yellow fever vaccine. Specimen: CD8+ T cells sorted from PBMCs, collected more than 13 days after the first yellow fever vaccination. The CDR3 here is CASSRTGAGTGELFF. The CDR3 DNA sequence: TGTGCCAGCAGCCGGACAGGGGCGGGTACCGGGGAGCTGTTTTTT.